A single sample is the source of the 22 T cell receptor beta chains below, sequenced in a study of cytomegalovirus exposure and HLA in healthy donors. This table comes from immunoSEQ multiplex PCR, and its TCRdb copy is limited to in-frame clones, with some not included. Of tens of thousands of clones in the sample, roughly 84% were seen once. Sequencing was performed on PBMCs. These receptors all come from a woman aged 18 to 35 in good health and CMV-seropositive.

This rearrangement joins TRBV28 to TRBJ2-1; the match to TRBD1 covers 9 bases. Germline V CDR1 and CDR2: MDHEN, SYDVKM. Trimming at V came to 6 bases and at J to 7 bases, leaving 10 bases not matched to a gene. The CDR3 is 15 amino acids. The CDR3 is CASSSPGQGENEQFF. In nucleotides, the CDR3 is TGTGCCAGCAGCTCTCCGGGACAGGGTGAAAATGAGCAGTTCTTC.

The J gene is TRBJ1-4, the V gene TRBV13; 10 bases fit TRBD1. Germline V lookup: CDR1 PRHDT, CDR2 FYEKMQ (reference sequence). CDR3 length: 15 amino acids. With 5 bases clipped from V and 6 bases from J, the junction kept 6 bases outside the gene matches. This CDR3 is CASSTRGTGDEKLFF. CDR3 in DNA: TGTGCCAGCAGCACCCGCGGGACAGGGGATGAAAAACTGTTTTTT.

The rearrangement links TRBV7-7 to TRBJ2-2; 9 bases are a match to TRBD1. V dropped 2 bases and J dropped 7; count of bases not matched to a gene: 8. The CDR3 consists of 16 residues. Germline V gene sequence: CDR1 SSHAT, CDR2 FNYEAQ (reference sequence). The CDR3 DNA reads as TGTGCCAGCAGCTTATCTGGGACAGGGATGGTCGGGGAGCTGTTTTTT. The encoded protein is CASSLSGTGMVGELFF.

The chain employs TRBV30 and TRBJ1-1; the D gene is possibly TRBD1 (6 bases). The CDR3 is 12 amino acids. The ends were cut back, 3 bases at V and 5 bases at J, with 10 bases in the middle. From germline, CDR1 is GTSNPN and CDR2 SVGIG (reference sequence). This CDR3 is CAWRATGTEAFF. The CDR3 nucleotides are TGTGCCTGGAGGGCCACAGGGACTGAAGCTTTCTTT.

V and J are TRBV6-5 and TRBJ2-3; 9 bases are shared with TRBD2. Germline lookup yields CDR1 MNHEY and CDR2 SVGAGI. The V and J ends lost 8 bases and 6 bases, in that order; junction bases with no gene match: 12. CDR3 length: 15 amino acids. This chain's CDR3 is CASGSLAGRVDTQYF. The CDR3 DNA follows: TGTGCCAGCGGGTCCCTAGCGGGGAGGGTTGATACGCAGTATTTT.

This chain joins TRBV7-2 and TRBJ1-6, with D uncertain. CDR1 and CDR2 (germline): SGHTA, FQGNSA. There are 14 residues in the CDR3. V gave up 0 bases and J gave up 7 bases, with 7 bases separating them. The chain's CDR3 is CASSLAGENSPLHF. DNA of the CDR3: TGTGCCAGCAGCTTAGCCGGGGAAAATTCACCCCTCCACTTT.

The chain carries TRBV6-5 and TRBJ1-5; 8 bases line up with TRBD1. Germline CDR1 is MNHEY and CDR2 is SVGAGI. There are 15 residues in the CDR3. V dropped 6 bases and J dropped 4; count of bases not matched to a gene: 8. The DNA for the CDR3 is TGTGCCAGCAGCGTGGACAGGGCGGGTAATCAGCCCCAGCATTTT. Its translation: CASSVDRAGNQPQHF.

This clone was seen only a few times. V and J are TRBV6-4 and TRBJ1-5; D is unresolved. CDR3 length: 9 residues. The V gene's germline CDR1 is MRHNA and CDR2 SNTAGT. V lost 10 bases to trimming and J lost 6 bases, with 4 bases between them. This chain's CDR3 is CATGQPQHF. CDR3 bases: TGTGCCACCGGTCAGCCCCAGCATTTT.

V and J are TRBV5-1 and TRBJ2-3, with TRBD1 matching over 8 bases. The CDR3 length is 24 residues. Germline CDR1 is SGHRS and CDR2 is YFSETQ. V was pared by 1 base and J by 1 base, with 29 bases of the junction left unmatched. The CDR3 DNA follows: TGCGCCAGCAGCTTGCCCCATGTCCCTTTGGACAGGGTTAATCTCCGGTCGGGCACAGATACGCAGTATTTT. Translated: CASSLPHVPLDRVNLRSGTDTQYF.

The J gene is TRBJ2-3, the V gene TRBV28; D is uncertain. This CDR3 has 13 residues. The V and J ends lost 6 bases and 1 base respectively, with 8 bases between them. The germline V gene encodes CDR1 MDHEN and CDR2 SYDVKM. CDR3 protein: CASSIAGTDTQYF. The CDR3 DNA reads as TGTGCCAGCAGCATCGCAGGCACAGATACGCAGTATTTT.

The J gene is TRBJ2-7, the V gene TRBV19, with D perhaps matching TRBD1 (6 bases). The CDR3 loop spans 16 amino acids. Per the germline V gene, CDR1 is LNHDA and CDR2 is SQIVND (reference sequence). Trimming left V 10 bases short and J 6 bases short, with 28 bases between. The CDR3 DNA sequence: TGTGCCACTCAGGGACGATCGGACAGCCCCGTGGTCGAGCAGTACTTC. Encoded protein: CATQGRSDSPVVEQYF.

This sequence joins TRBV9 and TRBJ2-5, with 7 bases aligning to TRBD1. Germline V gene data show CDR1 as SGDLS and CDR2 as YYNGEE. The junction had 16 bases not matched to a gene; V was cut back by 10 bases and J by 7 bases. The CDR3 is made up of 14 amino acids. The chain's CDR3 is CASSTGTEPATQYF. CDR3 DNA sequence: TGTGCCTCTTCAACCGGGACAGAGCCTGCGACCCAGTACTTC.

This rearrangement joins TRBV6-5 to TRBJ1-4, with TRBD1 identical over 8 bases. This CDR3 is built from 14 residues. Losses at the gene ends were 7 bases for V and 7 bases for J; bases not matched to a gene: 8. Germline V gives CDR1 MNHEY, CDR2 SVGAGI. Here the CDR3 reads CASNRQGISEKLFF. In DNA form, the CDR3 reads TGTGCCAGCAATCGACAGGGGATAAGTGAAAAACTGTTTTTT.

The chain recombines TRBV11-2 with TRBJ1-4; a possible D gene is TRBD1 (6 bases). The CDR3 runs 15 residues. Germline V CDR1 and CDR2: SGHAT, FQNNGV. V was clipped by 5 bases and J by 3 bases, with 13 bases between them. This CDR3 is CASSVPGTSNEKLFF. The CDR3 DNA follows: TGTGCCAGCAGCGTCCCGGGGACATCTAATGAAAAACTGTTTTTT.

J is TRBJ2-7 and V is TRBV2; 11 bases fit TRBD1. Trimming at V came to 7 bases and at J to 4 bases, leaving 3 bases not matched to a gene. CDR3 length: 13 amino acids. From germline, CDR1 is SNHLY and CDR2 FYNNEI. CDR3 residues: CASMGTGGYEQYF. In DNA, the CDR3 is TGTGCCAGCATGGGGACAGGGGGATACGAGCAGTACTTC.

The genes are TRBV5-6 and TRBJ1-1; no definite D call. Looked up from germline, CDR1 is SGHDT and CDR2 is YYEEEE. This CDR3 has 14 residues. The V end was cut by 4 bases, the J end by 1 base, with 11 bases between. The CDR3 sequence: CASSTPTGNTEAFF. CDR3 DNA: TGTGCCAGCAGCACGCCGACGGGGAACACTGAAGCTTTCTTT.

The gene calls are TRBV7-9 and TRBJ2-2; TRBD1 aligns across 7 bases. Germline loops: CDR1 SEHNR, CDR2 FQNEAQ (reference sequence). V lost 1 base to trimming and J lost 3 bases; unmatched junction nucleotides: 2. There are 15 residues in the CDR3. CDR3 amino acids: CASSLGTGDTGELFF. CDR3 coding DNA: TGTGCCAGCAGCTTAGGGACAGGAGACACCGGGGAGCTGTTTTTT.

V gene TRBV6-6 combines with J gene TRBJ1-3; D might be TRBD1 (5 bases). The CDR3 contains 12 residues. The germline V and J ends were trimmed by 5 bases and 11 bases, with 13 bases remaining between them. CDR1 and CDR2 from the germline V gene are MNHNY and SVGAGI (reference sequence). CDR3 nucleotides: TGTGCCAGCAGTCTTAGGGGTGTCGCCATATATTTT. Encoded protein: CASSLRGVAIYF.

The genes are TRBV7-2 and TRBJ2-5, with 7 bases lining up with TRBD1. CDR1 and CDR2 from the germline V gene are SGHTA and FQGNSA. This CDR3 has 16 amino acids. V lost 4 bases, J lost 5 bases, and 13 bases stayed unmatched. This CDR3 reads CASSSARQGTRETQYF. CDR3 DNA sequence: TGTGCCAGCAGCTCCGCTAGACAGGGAACTAGGGAGACCCAGTACTTC. The entire variable domain, with the rest obtained from reference TRBV7-2 and TRBJ2-5, is as follows: GAGVSQSPSNKVTEKGKDVELRCDPISGHTALYWYRQSLGQGLEFLIYFQGNSAPDKSGLPSDRFSAERTGGSVSTLTIQRTQQEDSAVYLCASSSARQGTRETQYFGPGTRLLVL.

This clone has more than one count but fewer than ten. The chain links TRBV28 to TRBJ1-1, with D maybe TRBD1 (5 bases). The length of the CDR3 is 17 residues. Germline V CDR1 and CDR2: MDHEN, SYDVKM. Trimming took off 4 bases at V and 4 bases at J, with 22 bases between the two ends. CDR3 in amino acids: CASSWTHRDRGVTEAFF. In DNA, the CDR3 is TGTGCCAGCAGTTGGACACACCGTGATCGGGGGGTCACTGAAGCTTTCTTT. The full variable domain, in which reference TRBV28 and TRBJ1-1 provide the parts outside the CDR3, is DVKVTQSSRYLVKRTGEKVFLECVQDMDHENMFWYRQDPGLGLRLIYFSYDVKMKEKGDIPEGYSVSREKKERFSLILESASTNQTSMYLCASSWTHRDRGVTEAFFGQGTRLTVV.

V and J are TRBV7-9 and TRBJ1-5; D is unclear. The ends were cut back, 2 bases at V and 9 bases at J, with 14 bases in the middle. Germline loops: CDR1 SEHNR, CDR2 FQNEAQ (reference sequence). The CDR3 loop spans 14 amino acids. CDR3: CASSLPVGAGPQHF. DNA for the CDR3: TGTGCCAGCAGCTTACCCGTGGGCGCCGGGCCCCAGCATTTT.

The chain joins TRBV10-3 to TRBJ1-1; TRBD1 matches 8 bases. V lost 0 bases, J lost 7 bases, and 7 bases stayed unmatched. Germline CDR1 reads ENHRY; CDR2 reads SYGVKD. This CDR3 has 15 residues. The CDR3 DNA reads as TGTGCCATCAGTGAGTCAGGGCAGGGGGCGCATGAAGCTTTCTTT. This encodes CAISESGQGAHEAFF.